Each of the 18 T cell receptor beta chains below was sequenced from the same sample in a study of cytomegalovirus exposure and HLA in healthy donors. PCR was performed using 60 Vbeta and 13 Jbeta primers. Clones were sequenced by immunoSEQ multiplex PCR, and TCRdb holds only the in-frame ones, with some missing. The sample holds 150,000 to 200,000 clones; about 75% are singletons and the top ten take approximately 6.3%. Sequenced input: PBMCs. The receptors stem from a middle-aged man in good health and CMV-seropositive.

The chain carries TRBV5-1 and TRBJ1-3, with 9 bases aligning to TRBD1. The CDR3 contains 17 residues. CDR1 and CDR2 from the germline V gene are SGHRS and YFSETQ. V lost 4 bases, J lost 0 bases, and 8 bases stayed unmatched. The CDR3 reads CASSPRDRAHSGNTIYF. The CDR3, as DNA: TGCGCCAGCAGCCCCCGGGACAGGGCCCACTCTGGAAACACCATATATTTT. Full variable domain (rest looked up from reference TRBV5-1 and TRBJ1-3): KAGVTQTPRYLIKTRGQQVTLSCSPISGHRSVSWYQQTPGQGLQFLFEYFSETQRNKGNFPGRFSGRQFSNSRSEMNVSTLELGDSALYLCASSPRDRAHSGNTIYFGEGSWLTVV.

The chain links TRBV11-2 to TRBJ2-7; D is unresolved. The CDR3 is made up of 14 amino acids. Germline values: CDR1 SGHAT, CDR2 FQNNGV. Trimming took 0 bases from V and 1 from J, leaving 7 bases between them. For the CDR3, the DNA is TGTGCCAGCAGCTTAGAGGCCTCGTCCTACGAGCAGTACTTC. The encoded protein is CASSLEASSYEQYF.

In this sample, this clone turned up a few times. The chain is built from TRBV5-5 and TRBJ1-4; 7 bases line up with TRBD1. The CDR3 totals 15 residues. Trimming at V came to 3 bases and at J to 0 bases, leaving 2 bases not matched to a gene. Germline CDR1 is SGHKS and CDR2 is YYEKEE (reference sequence). The CDR3, as DNA: TGTGCCAGCAGCTCGACAGGGTCAACTAATGAAAAACTGTTTTTT. Encoded protein: CASSSTGSTNEKLFF.

CDR3 coding DNA: TGTGCCAGCAGTGAAAGGGGATCCCAGCCCCAGCATTTT. It yields the protein CASSERGSQPQHF. The chain carries TRBV2 and TRBJ1-5, with D possibly TRBD1 on 5 matching bases. CDR3 length: 13 residues. Deletions cut 2 bases from V and 7 bases from J, with 9 bases between. Germline V gives CDR1 SNHLY, CDR2 FYNNEI.

The chain employs TRBV5-1 and TRBJ1-5, with 9 positions matching TRBD1. V was clipped by 4 bases and J by 0 bases; unmatched bases: 5. This CDR3 spans 16 amino acids. Germline loops: CDR1 SGHRS, CDR2 YFSETQ. In nucleotides, the CDR3 is TGCGCCAGCAGCCCGGGACAGGGACCTAGCAATCAGCCCCAGCATTTT. It encodes CASSPGQGPSNQPQHF.

This chain uses TRBV27 with TRBJ2-5, with D possibly matching TRBD1 (5 bases). Germline V gene data show CDR1 as MNHEY and CDR2 as SMNVEV (reference sequence). V dropped 4 bases and J dropped 7 bases, with 16 bases sitting between them. This CDR3 comprises 14 residues. The CDR3 DNA reads as TGTGCCAGCAGTTCTAGACAGACCCCGGGGACCCAGTACTTC. It specifies CASSSRQTPGTQYF.

In regard to this clone: The junction departs from the called germline gene at one end, perhaps through a read error. The chain carries TRBV5-1 and TRBJ2-3, with TRBD2 matching 9 bases. CDR1 is SGHRS and CDR2 is YFSETQ in the germline V gene. The CDR3 spans 16 residues. The CDR3 protein is CTSSSGAGGGTDTQYF. The CDR3 coding sequence is TGCACCAGCAGCTCGGGAGCGGGAGGAGGCACAGATACGCAGTATTTT.

The V gene is TRBV27, the J gene TRBJ1-2; 11 bases align to TRBD1. The CDR3 extends over 15 amino acids. CDR1 is MNHEY, CDR2 SMNVEV, per germline (reference sequence). The trim removed 5 bases at V and 3 bases at J, leaving 5 bases unmatched. As DNA, the CDR3 is TGTGCCAGCAGTCTTGGACAGGGGGCCCACTATGGCTACACCTTC. Protein product: CASSLGQGAHYGYTF.

This clone was seen a single time. The genes are TRBV9 and TRBJ1-2, with D unresolved. The germline gives CDR1 SGDLS, CDR2 YYNGEE. Deletions cut 8 bases from V and 0 bases from J, with 11 bases between. This CDR3 comprises 13 residues. For the CDR3, the DNA is TGTGCCAGTGCACTGTCGACTAACTATGGCTACACCTTC. Residues: CASALSTNYGYTF.

The V and J genes are TRBV27 and TRBJ2-5; D call uncertain. TRBJ2-7 explains the end of the DNA better; the J call may be wrong. CDR1 is MNHEY and CDR2 is SMNVEV in the germline V gene (reference sequence). This CDR3 comprises 13 residues. The DNA of the CDR3 is TGTGCCAGCAGTACCCGACACGATTACGAGCAGTACTTC. Protein: CASSTRHDYEQYF.

On this clone itself: Germline is not matched at one junction end, which may reflect a read error. The J gene is TRBJ2-2, the V gene TRBV5-1; 13 bases agree with TRBD2. Germline-derived CDR1 and CDR2 are SGHRS and YFSETQ. The CDR3 has 18 amino acids. The CDR3 is CASSLYAGTSGNAGELFF. The CDR3 bases are TGCGCCAGCAGCTTGTATGCTGGGACTAGCGGGAACGCCGGGGAGCTGTTTTTT.

V gene TRBV28 combines with J gene TRBJ2-1; maybe TRBD2 (5 bases). There are 12 residues in the CDR3. Germline assignment: CDR1 MDHEN and CDR2 SYDVKM. Trimming removed 5 bases from V and 4 bases from J, with 6 bases in between. CDR3 nucleotides: TGTGCCAGCAGTAAGCGGTACAATGAGCAGTTCTTC. It translates to CASSKRYNEQFF.

The chain combines TRBV30 with TRBJ2-1; 13 nucleotides agree with TRBD2. Germline V CDR1 and CDR2: GTSNPN, SVGIG (reference sequence). Trimming took 3 bases from V and 2 from J; bases not matched to a gene: 4. The CDR3 runs to 16 residues. This CDR3 reads CAWSGTSGNPYNEQFF. CDR3 nucleotide sequence: TGTGCCTGGAGCGGGACTAGCGGGAACCCCTACAATGAGCAGTTCTTC.

This chain joins TRBV28 and TRBJ1-2, with D hard to call. The CDR3 extends over 12 amino acids. V was cut by 5 bases and J by 0 bases, with 4 bases left in between. The germline V gene has CDR1 MDHEN and CDR2 SYDVKM. The CDR3 spells CASSPANYGYTF. The CDR3 nucleotides are TGTGCCAGCAGTCCAGCTAACTATGGCTACACCTTC.

This clone was seen only once. The rearrangement joins TRBV25-1 to TRBJ2-1, with TRBD2 matching over 13 bases. Trimming cost V 7 bases and J 8 bases; bases outside gene matches: 5. The germline V gene encodes CDR1 MGHDK and CDR2 SYGVNS. The CDR3 length is 14 residues. CDR3 nucleotide sequence: TGTGCCAGCATAGGACTAGCGGGAGTCGATGAGCAGTTCTTC. This sequence encodes CASIGLAGVDEQFF.

This chain uses TRBV29-1 with TRBJ1-2, with a weak D call TRBD1 (5 bases). Trimming took 4 bases from V and 5 from J, leaving 11 bases between them. The CDR3 runs to 12 residues. CDR1 SQVTM and CDR2 ANQGSEA come from the germline V gene. Here the CDR3 reads CSVGGGAYGYTF. CDR3 coding DNA: TGCAGCGTTGGTGGAGGGGCATATGGCTACACCTTC.

The chain links TRBV6-6 to TRBJ2-7, with TRBD2 identical over 8 bases. CDR1 is MNHNY, CDR2 SVGAGI, per germline (reference sequence). V shed 7 bases, J shed 9 bases, and the junction held 20 bases outside the gene matches. The CDR3 runs 16 residues. The CDR3 region is CASTDSSAGASNRQYF. CDR3 nucleotides: TGTGCCAGCACGGACAGTTCAGCGGGGGCCTCGAATCGGCAGTACTTC.

In the case of this clone: Germline and junction disagree at one end, which may indicate a read error. The J gene is TRBJ2-7, the V gene TRBV7-9; no firm D call. Germline values: CDR1 SEHNR, CDR2 FQNEAQ (reference sequence). The CDR3 has 13 residues. CDR3 loop: CSSSLGVPYEQYF. CDR3 in DNA: TGTTCCAGCAGCTTAGGAGTCCCCTACGAGCAGTACTTC.